This T cell receptor beta chain stems from a study of shared clonotypes between healthy human individuals. Notes on the study in general: Donor scarcity curtailed the genetic and exposure-history diversity represented herein.

Clones were read by immunoSEQ multiplex PCR, and TCRdb kept only the in-frame ones, dropping some. The sample lists roughly 2.4 million clones, approximately 96% seen once, with 0.1% to 0.15% in the top ten. As regards this clone: Its specificity is unknown.

The receptor's source is a man aged 18 to 29 in good health. Sequencing was carried out using naive CD4+ T cells sorted from blood. Subset specified: CD45RA+ positively selected.

The CDR3 DNA sequence: TGTGCCAGCTGCAGGGGACAAGAGACCCAGTACTTC. Translating it yields CASCRGQETQYF. The gene calls are TRBV18 and TRBJ2-5; a weak D match, TRBD1 (6 bases). Germline-derived CDR1 and CDR2 are KGHSH and LQKENI. This CDR3 contains 12 residues. V lost 7 bases and J 2 bases, leaving 8 bases between the germline ends. Using reference TRBV18 and TRBJ2-5 for the parts outside the CDR3, the full variable domain is NAGVMQNPRHLVRRRGQEARLRCSPMKGHSHVYWYRQLPEEGLKFMVYLQKENIIDESGMPKERFSAEFPKEGPSILRIQQVVRGDSAAYFCASCRGQETQYFGPGTRLLVL.